These 8 T cell receptor beta chains share one sample of origin, sequenced in a study of vaccination and CD4 T cells after COVID-19. Treatment noted: roughly nine-day PBMC culture with coronavirus spike peptide pools or control peptides (ViraFEST assay). The antigens these receptors bind are not known. An Oncomine TCR Beta short-read assay was used to sequence the DNA from cultured CD4+ T cells. TCRdb analysed the PCR reads with MiXCR anew, one entry per CDR3 protein. The sample lists 17,000 or so distinct CDR3 sequences, around 31% seen once, with about a sixth in the top ten. Sequencing was carried out using cultured CD4+ T cells from blood. The source of these receptors is a human donor with COVID-19.

This clonotype was detected a few times. V gene TRBV12-3 or TRBV12-4 combines with J gene TRBJ1-4; 8 bases map to TRBD1. Trimming cost V 5 bases and J 4 bases; bases outside gene matches: 6. The CDR3 has 15 residues. In nucleotides, the CDR3 is TGTGCCAGCAGTCCCCAGGGACAGGTTAATGAAAAACTGTTTTTT. It specifies CASSPQGQVNEKLFF.

There are a few counts of this clonotype. The V and J genes are TRBV6-1 and TRBJ2-5; 11 bases are shared with TRBD2. Trimming cost V 6 bases and J 5 bases; bases outside gene matches: 8. Germline CDR1 is MNHNS and CDR2 is SASEGT. The CDR3 sequence is 15 residues long. CDR3 protein: CASRLSGGAGETQYF. The CDR3 nucleotides are TGTGCCAGCAGACTTAGCGGGGGGGCTGGGGAGACCCAGTACTTC.

V gene TRBV6-2 or TRBV6-3 combines with J gene TRBJ1-2; D ambiguous. This CDR3 comprises 10 residues. The V and J ends lost 6 bases and 6 bases respectively, with 5 bases between them. Per germline, CDR1 MNHEY and CDR2 SVGEGT. CDR3 sequence (DNA): TGTGCCAGCAGGGATAATGGCTACACCTTC. Residues: CASRDNGYTF.

The CDR3 reads CASSPGLAVGLATDTQYF. In nucleotides, the CDR3 is TGTGCCAGCAGCCCTGGGCTCGCGGTGGGACTAGCAACTGATACGCAGTATTTT. The chain couples TRBV12-3 or TRBV12-4 to TRBJ2-3; 9 positions agree with TRBD2. J was trimmed by 6 bases and V by 6 bases; bases with no gene match: 19. The CDR3 runs 18 residues.

This clonotype was counted a few times. The rearrangement joins TRBV19 to TRBJ2-7, with 10 bases aligning to TRBD1. CDR1 and CDR2 from the germline V gene are LNHDA and SQIVND (reference sequence). The CDR3 runs 13 residues. The ends lost 7 bases at V and 5 bases at J; junction bases unmatched: 5. The CDR3 is CASKDRGIDEQYF. The CDR3 DNA reads as TGTGCCAGTAAGGACAGGGGGATCGACGAGCAGTACTTC.

The chain employs TRBV11-2 and TRBJ2-7; TRBD1 aligns across 9 bases. Near its end, the DNA agrees better with TRBJ2-5, so the J call may be wrong. The CDR3 is 15 residues long. CDR1 and CDR2 from the germline V gene are SGHAT and FQNNGV. The CDR3 DNA follows: TGTGCCAGCAACCTCCGGGACAGGGTCCGAGAGACCCAGTACTTC. Translated, it gives CASNLRDRVRETQYF.

A note on this clonotype: This CDR3 fails to terminate in the conserved phenylalanine or tryptophan, so it likely reflects a read error. DNA of the CDR3: TGTGCCAGCAGTTTAACTTATAACTATGGCTACACCCTC. This codes for CASSLTYNYGYTL. This chain joins TRBV27 and TRBJ1-2, with D unclear. This CDR3 is built from 13 residues. Trimming stripped 2 bases from V and 1 base from J, with 5 bases between. CDR1 and CDR2 from the germline V gene are MNHEY and SMNVEV (reference sequence).

A few counts support this clonotype. This chain links TRBV7-2 with TRBJ1-2; no reliable D call. CDR3 size: 14 residues. Trimming left V 2 bases short and J 1 base short, with 8 bases between. Looked up from germline, CDR1 is SGHTA and CDR2 is FQGNSA. In DNA form, the CDR3 reads TGTGCCAGCAGCTTAAGGGCAGTTAACTATGGCTACACCTTC. It is translated as CASSLRAVNYGYTF.